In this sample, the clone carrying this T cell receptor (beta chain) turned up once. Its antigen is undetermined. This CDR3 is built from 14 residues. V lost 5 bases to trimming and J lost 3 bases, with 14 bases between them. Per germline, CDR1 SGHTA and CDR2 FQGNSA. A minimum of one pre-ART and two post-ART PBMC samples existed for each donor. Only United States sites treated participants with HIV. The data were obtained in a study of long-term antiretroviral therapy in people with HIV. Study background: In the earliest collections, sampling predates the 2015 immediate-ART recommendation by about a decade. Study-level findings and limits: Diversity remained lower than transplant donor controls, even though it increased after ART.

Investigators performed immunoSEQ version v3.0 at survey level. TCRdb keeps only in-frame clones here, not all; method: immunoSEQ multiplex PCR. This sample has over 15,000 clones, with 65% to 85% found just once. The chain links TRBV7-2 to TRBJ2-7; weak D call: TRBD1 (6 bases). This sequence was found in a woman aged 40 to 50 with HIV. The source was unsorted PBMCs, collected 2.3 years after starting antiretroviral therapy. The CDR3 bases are TGTGCCAGCAGCCCCGTGACAGGACGCTACGAGCAGTACTTC. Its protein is CASSPVTGRYEQYF.